This T cell receptor beta chain emerged from a study of Graves' ophthalmopathy and Graves' hyperthyroidism. The overall study: Samples of peripheral blood were obtained at initial diagnosis, prior to treatment of any kind. The study, taken as a whole, reports: Most thyroid-expanded clonotypes exceeding 0.001 frequency were also found in blood.

The authors amplified TCR beta CDR3 regions from RNA transcripts. HTBI primers were used in a first-round RT-PCR, which preceded a second-round multiplex PCR. TCRdb independently ran MiXCR on the multiplex PCR reads; one entry per CDR3 protein. The sample gives 300,000 or so distinct CDR3 sequences, about a sixth of which show up once; more than 9% is in the top ten. This clonotype appeared many times. Antigen specificity is unknown. The sequencing input was peripheral blood. The clonotype comes from an adult man with Graves' ophthalmopathy.

The CDR3 here is CASKSRVQGALEQYF. CDR3 DNA sequence: TGTGCCAGCAAGTCTCGGGTTCAGGGGGCGCTCGAGCAGTACTTC. The chain is built from TRBV2 and TRBJ2-7, with TRBD1 matching 8 bases. The germline gives CDR1 SNHLY, CDR2 FYNNEI. V was pared by 7 bases and J by 6 bases, with 14 bases of the junction left unmatched. CDR3 length equals 15 residues.